This TCR beta chain was sequenced for a study of identical twins. The CDR3 runs to 14 residues. Between the trimmed V and J ends, which lost 2 bases and 5 bases, there was a span of 11 bases. Looked up from germline, CDR1 is KGHSH and CDR2 is LQKENI. TCRdb independently ran MiXCR on the 5' RACE reads; one entry per CDR3 protein. This sample has some 230,000 distinct CDR3 sequences, with around 6.5% found just once. The sample also formed part of further work on T cells expressing NK-cell markers.

The TCR originated in a woman between 18 and 29 years old in good health. V usage is TRBV18 and J usage is TRBJ2-3; D may be TRBD2 (6 bases). The sequenced sample was CD8+ T cells sorted from blood. CDR3 DNA sequence: TGTGCCAGCTCACCATCACAGGAGGGAGATACGCAGTATTTT. Amino acids: CASSPSQEGDTQYF.